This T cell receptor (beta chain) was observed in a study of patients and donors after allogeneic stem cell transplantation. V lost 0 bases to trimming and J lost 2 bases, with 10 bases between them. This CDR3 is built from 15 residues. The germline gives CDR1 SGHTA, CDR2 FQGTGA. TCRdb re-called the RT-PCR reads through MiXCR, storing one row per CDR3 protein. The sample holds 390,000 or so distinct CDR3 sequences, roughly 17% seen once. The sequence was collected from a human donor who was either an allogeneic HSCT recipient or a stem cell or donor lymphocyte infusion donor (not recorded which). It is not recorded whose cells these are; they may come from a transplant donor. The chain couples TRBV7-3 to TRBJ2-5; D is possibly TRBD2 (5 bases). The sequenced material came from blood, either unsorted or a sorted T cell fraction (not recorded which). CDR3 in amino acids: CASSLTRAGQETQYF. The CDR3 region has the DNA TGTGCCAGCAGCTTAACGAGGGCGGGTCAAGAGACCCAGTACTTC.